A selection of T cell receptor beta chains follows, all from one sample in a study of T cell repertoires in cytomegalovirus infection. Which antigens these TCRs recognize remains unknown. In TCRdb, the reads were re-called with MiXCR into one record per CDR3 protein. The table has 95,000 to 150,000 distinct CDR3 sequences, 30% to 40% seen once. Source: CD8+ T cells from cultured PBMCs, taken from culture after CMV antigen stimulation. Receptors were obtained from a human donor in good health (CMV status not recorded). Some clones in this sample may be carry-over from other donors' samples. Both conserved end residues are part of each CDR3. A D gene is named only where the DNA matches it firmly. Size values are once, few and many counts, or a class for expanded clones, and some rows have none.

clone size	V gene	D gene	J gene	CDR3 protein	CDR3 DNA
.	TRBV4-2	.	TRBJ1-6	CASSQEAHPGSSPLHF	TGTGCCAGCAGCCAAGAGGCCCATCCGGGGAGTTCACCCCTCCACTTT
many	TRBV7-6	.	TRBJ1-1	CASSLGGRNTEAFF	TGTGCCAGCAGCTTAGGCGGCAGGAACACTGAAGCTTTCTTT
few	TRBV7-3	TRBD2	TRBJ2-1	CASSPEGGGAYEQFF	TGTGCCAGCAGCCCTGAGGGCGGGGGGGCCTATGAGCAGTTCTTC
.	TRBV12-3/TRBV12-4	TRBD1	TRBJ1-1	CASSLRDRGNTEAFF	TGTGCCAGCAGTTTACGGGACAGGGGGAACACTGAAGCTTTCTTT
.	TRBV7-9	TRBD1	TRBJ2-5	CASSSNLGTVQETQYF	TGTGCCAGCAGCTCAAATCTCGGGACAGTGCAAGAGACCCAGTACTTC
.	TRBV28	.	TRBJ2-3	CASSPGPSPDTQYF	TGTGCCAGCAGTCCGGGACCTAGCCCAGATACGCAGTATTTT
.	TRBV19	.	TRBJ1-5	CASSDSDGRNQPQHF	TGTGCCAGTAGCGATTCAGATGGGCGCAATCAGCCCCAGCATTTT
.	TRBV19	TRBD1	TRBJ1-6	CASSKGWHRGNSPLHF	TGTGCCAGTAGTAAGGGTTGGCACAGGGGGAATTCACCCCTCCACTTT
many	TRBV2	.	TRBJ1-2	CASKGTYGYTF	TGTGCCAGCAAAGGAACCTATGGCTACACCTTC
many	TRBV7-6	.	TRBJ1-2	CASSAGEGGYTF	TGTGCCAGCAGCGCAGGGGAGGGTGGCTACACCTTC